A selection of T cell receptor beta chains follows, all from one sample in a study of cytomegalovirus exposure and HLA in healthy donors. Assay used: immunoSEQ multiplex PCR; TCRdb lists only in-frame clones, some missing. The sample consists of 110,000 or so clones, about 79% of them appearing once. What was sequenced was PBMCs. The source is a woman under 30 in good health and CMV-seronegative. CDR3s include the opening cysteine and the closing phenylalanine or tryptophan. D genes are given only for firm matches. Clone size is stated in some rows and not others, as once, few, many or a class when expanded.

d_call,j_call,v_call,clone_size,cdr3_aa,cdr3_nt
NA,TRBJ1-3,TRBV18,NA,CASSPALLTGNSGNTIYF,TGTGCCAGCTCACCAGCCCTCTTAACAGGCAACTCTGGAAACACCATATATTTT
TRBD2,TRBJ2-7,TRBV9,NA,CASSVGTSGRGTYEQYF,TGTGCCAGCAGCGTGGGGACTAGCGGGAGGGGAACCTACGAGCAGTACTTC
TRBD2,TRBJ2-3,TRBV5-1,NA,CASSTGLAGGLSTDTQYF,TGCGCCAGCAGCACAGGACTAGCGGGGGGCCTAAGCACAGATACGCAGTATTTT
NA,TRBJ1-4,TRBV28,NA,CASRLGAGEKLFF,TGTGCCAGCAGGTTGGGGGCCGGCGAAAAACTGTTTTTT
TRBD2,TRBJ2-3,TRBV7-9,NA,CASSLARTSGTDTQYF,TGTGCCAGCAGCTTAGCGAGGACTAGCGGTACAGATACGCAGTATTTT
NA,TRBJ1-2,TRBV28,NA,CASSPLGANYGYTF,TGTGCCAGCAGTCCCCTCGGGGCTAACTATGGCTACACCTTC
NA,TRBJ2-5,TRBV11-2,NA,CASSRAAGPETQYF,TGTGCCAGCAGCCGGGCAGCGGGTCCAGAGACCCAGTACTTC
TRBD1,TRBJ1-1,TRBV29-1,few,CSATGGGNTEAFF,TGCAGCGCGACAGGGGGCGGGAACACTGAAGCTTTCTTT
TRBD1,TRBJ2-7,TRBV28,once,CGTESSYEQYF,TGCGGGACAGAGAGCTCCTACGAGCAGTACTTC
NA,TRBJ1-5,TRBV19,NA,CASSLGGLRFQPQHF,TGTGCCAGTAGTTTAGGAGGCCTAAGGTTCCAGCCCCAGCATTTT
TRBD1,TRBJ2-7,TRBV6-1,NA,CASRQGDEQYF,TGTGCCAGTCGACAGGGGGACGAGCAGTACTTC
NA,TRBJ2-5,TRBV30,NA,CAWKEKGIETQYF,TGTGCCTGGAAGGAGAAGGGGATAGAGACCCAGTACTTC
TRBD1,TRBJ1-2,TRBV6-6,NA,CASSYGTGGTNYGYTF,TGTGCCAGCAGTTACGGGACAGGGGGTACTAACTATGGCTACACCTTC
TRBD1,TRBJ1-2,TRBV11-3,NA,CASSSGQGISGYTF,TGTGCCAGCAGCTCCGGACAGGGGATCTCTGGCTACACCTTC
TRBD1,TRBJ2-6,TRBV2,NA,CASSEGQGISGANVLTF,TGTGCCAGCAGTGAGGGACAGGGGATCTCTGGGGCCAACGTCCTGACTTTC
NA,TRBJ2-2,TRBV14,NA,CASSQEGGIRTGELFF,TGTGCCAGCAGCCAAGAAGGAGGGATTCGCACCGGGGAGCTGTTTTTT
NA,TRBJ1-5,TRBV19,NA,CASSITNRVSFQPQHF,TGTGCCAGTAGTATTACTAACAGGGTTTCGTTTCAGCCCCAGCATTTT
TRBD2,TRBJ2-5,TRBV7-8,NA,CASSLGTSGGAGETQYF,TGTGCCAGCAGCTTAGGGACTAGCGGGGGGGCCGGGGAGACCCAGTACTTC
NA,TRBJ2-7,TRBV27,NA,CAQDGGVYEQYF,TGTGCCCAAGACGGAGGGGTGTACGAGCAGTACTTC